The next 10 T cell receptor beta chains were all read from a single sample in a study of control samples from healthy donors and cancer patients (dated by TCRdb to about 2020). Library prep was done by the immunoSEQ multiplex PCR assay. In TCRdb, the immuneACCESS table is reduced to in-frame sequences with V and J assigned. These tables do not hold every clone; where another copy was compared, an unresolved V gene accounts for under half, and the others remain unexplained. This sample is represented by 120,000 or so clones; more than 75% of them were singletons. The top ten constitute about 2.7% of the sample. Sequencing was performed on blood. These receptors were collected from a man aged 55 to 70 in good health.

This clone turned up a few times. The chain joins TRBV29-1 to TRBJ2-2; no reliable D call. Trimming pared 1 base from V and 7 bases from J, leaving 4 bases between. This CDR3 comprises 11 residues. Per the germline V gene, CDR1 is SQVTM and CDR2 is ANQGSEA. DNA for the CDR3: TGCAGCGTTGAAGGAGGCGGGGAGCTGTTTTTT. Translated: CSVEGGGELFF.

V and J are TRBV2 and TRBJ1-6, with D possibly matching TRBD1 (5 bases). Germline assignment: CDR1 SNHLY and CDR2 FYNNEI. The CDR3 runs 14 residues. Trimming removed 4 bases at V and 9 bases at J, with 13 bases between. CDR3 protein: CASSAGTLSSPLHF. DNA of the CDR3: TGTGCCAGCAGTGCCGGGACCCTAAGTTCACCCCTCCACTTT.

This sequence joins TRBV7-2 and TRBJ2-3; D possibly matches TRBD1 or TRBD2 (7 bases each). V shed 3 bases and J shed 6 bases, with 19 bases lying between them. CDR1 and CDR2 from the germline V gene are SGHTA and FQGNSA. CDR3 length: 16 residues. This CDR3 reads CASSFGPGGGADTQYF. DNA for the CDR3: TGTGCCAGCAGCTTCGGCCCAGGGGGGGGCGCGGATACGCAGTATTTT.

This chain uses TRBV19 with TRBJ2-3, with TRBD2 matching over 10 bases. Germline trimming cut 7 bases from V and 4 bases from J; bases unmatched to any gene: 11. Germline loops: CDR1 LNHDA, CDR2 SQIVND (reference sequence). There are 16 residues in the CDR3. The CDR3 DNA reads as TGTGCCAGTAAATATGATGGGACTAGCGTGGCAGATACGCAGTATTTT. It codes for CASKYDGTSVADTQYF.

The gene calls are TRBV2 and TRBJ2-3; no firm D call. This CDR3 has 15 residues. The germline V gene encodes CDR1 SNHLY and CDR2 FYNNEI. Trimming took off 5 bases at V and 1 base at J, with 13 bases between the two ends. CDR3 in amino acids: CASSRVLPGTDTQYF. In nucleotides, the CDR3 is TGTGCCAGCAGTAGGGTACTCCCCGGCACAGATACGCAGTATTTT.

The chain joins TRBV12-3 or TRBV12-4 to TRBJ2-3; D ambiguous. V lost 6 bases to trimming and J lost 2 bases, with 3 bases between them. CDR3 length equals 11 residues. Here the CDR3 DNA reads TGTGCCAGCAGCCTCACAGATACGCAGTATTTT. Amino acid sequence: CASSLTDTQYF.

V is TRBV18 and J is TRBJ1-5; no firm D call. Germline V lookup: CDR1 KGHSH, CDR2 LQKENI. V shed 3 bases and J shed 2 bases, with 5 bases lying between them. This CDR3 region has 13 residues. CDR3 nucleotide sequence: TGTGCCAGCTCACCTTCGGGCAATCAGCCCCAGCATTTT. The encoded protein is CASSPSGNQPQHF.

This clone was recorded once. The V and J genes are TRBV18 and TRBJ1-4; unclear D gene. Germline-derived CDR1 and CDR2 are KGHSH and LQKENI. The CDR3 covers 15 residues. Trimming took 4 bases from V and 5 from J, leaving 14 bases between them. The CDR3 sequence: CASSLLEERNEKLFF. In DNA, the CDR3 is TGTGCCAGCTCACTACTTGAGGAACGGAATGAAAAACTGTTTTTT.

The V call is TRBV7-3, the J call TRBJ2-1, with 12 positions matching TRBD2. Germline assignment: CDR1 SGHTA and CDR2 FQGTGA. V gave up 0 bases and J gave up 5 bases; unmatched junction bases: 5. The CDR3 runs to 17 residues. CDR3 sequence: CASSLTRTSGVNNEQFF. The DNA for the CDR3 is TGTGCCAGCAGCTTAACGAGGACTAGCGGGGTAAACAATGAGCAGTTCTTC.

The chain joins TRBV19 to TRBJ2-2, with a weak D call TRBD1 (5 bases). With 3 bases removed from V and 6 bases from J, the gap between germline ends came to 14 bases. Germline CDR1 reads LNHDA; CDR2 reads SQIVND (reference sequence). The CDR3 has 15 amino acids. Here the CDR3 DNA reads TGTGCCAGTAGTATTACAAACAGGCTAGCCGGGGAGCTGTTTTTT. This gives the protein CASSITNRLAGELFF.